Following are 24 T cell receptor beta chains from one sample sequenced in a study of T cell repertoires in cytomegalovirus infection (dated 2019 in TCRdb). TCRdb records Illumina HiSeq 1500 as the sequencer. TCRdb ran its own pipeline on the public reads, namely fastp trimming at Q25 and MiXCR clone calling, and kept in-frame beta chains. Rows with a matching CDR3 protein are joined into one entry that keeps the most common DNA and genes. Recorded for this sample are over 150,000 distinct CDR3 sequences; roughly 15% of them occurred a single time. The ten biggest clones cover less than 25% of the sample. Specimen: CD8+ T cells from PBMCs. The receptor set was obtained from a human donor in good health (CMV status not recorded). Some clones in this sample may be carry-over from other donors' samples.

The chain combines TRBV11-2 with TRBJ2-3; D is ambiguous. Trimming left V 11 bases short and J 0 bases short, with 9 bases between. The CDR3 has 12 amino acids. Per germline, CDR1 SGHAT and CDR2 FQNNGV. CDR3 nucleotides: TGTGCCTGCGACTCAAGCACAGATACGCAGTATTTT. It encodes CACDSSTDTQYF. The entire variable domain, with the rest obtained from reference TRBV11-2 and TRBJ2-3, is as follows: EAGVAQSPRYKIIEKRQSVAFWCNPISGHATLYWYQQILGQGPKLLIQFQNNGVVDDSQLPKDRFSAERLKGVDSTLKIQPAKLEDSAVYLCACDSSTDTQYFGPGTRLTVL.

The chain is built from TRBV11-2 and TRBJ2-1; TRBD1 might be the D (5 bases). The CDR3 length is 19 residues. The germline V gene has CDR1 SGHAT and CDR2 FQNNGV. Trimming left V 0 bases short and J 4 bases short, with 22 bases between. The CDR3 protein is CASSLEVGATNPIYNEQFF. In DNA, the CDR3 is TGTGCCAGCAGCTTAGAGGTTGGGGCTACCAACCCAATTTACAATGAGCAGTTCTTC. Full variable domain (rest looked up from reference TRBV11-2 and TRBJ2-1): EAGVAQSPRYKIIEKRQSVAFWCNPISGHATLYWYQQILGQGPKLLIQFQNNGVVDDSQLPKDRFSAERLKGVDSTLKIQPAKLEDSAVYLCASSLEVGATNPIYNEQFFGPGTRLTVL.

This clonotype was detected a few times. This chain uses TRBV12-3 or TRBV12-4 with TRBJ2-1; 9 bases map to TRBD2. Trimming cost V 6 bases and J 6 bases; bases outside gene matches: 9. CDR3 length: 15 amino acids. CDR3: CASSRSGGTLNEQFF. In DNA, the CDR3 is TGTGCCAGCAGCCGGAGCGGGGGGACTCTCAATGAGCAGTTCTTC.

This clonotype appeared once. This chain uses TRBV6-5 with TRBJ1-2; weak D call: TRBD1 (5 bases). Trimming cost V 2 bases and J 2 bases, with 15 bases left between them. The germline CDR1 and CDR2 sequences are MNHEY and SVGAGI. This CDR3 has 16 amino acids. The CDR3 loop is CASSYPPGGDNYGYTF. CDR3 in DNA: TGTGCCAGCAGTTACCCCCCCGGGGGGGACAACTATGGCTACACCTTC.

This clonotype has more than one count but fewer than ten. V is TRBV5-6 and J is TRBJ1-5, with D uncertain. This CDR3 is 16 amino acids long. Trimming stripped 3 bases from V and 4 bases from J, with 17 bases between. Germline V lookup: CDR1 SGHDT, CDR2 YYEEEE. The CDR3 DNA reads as TGTGCCAGCAGCTCGGCCCGGGAGGAAACAAATCAGCCCCAGCATTTT. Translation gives CASSSAREETNQPQHF.

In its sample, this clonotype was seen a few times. CDR3 region: CASSSGTGGGGELFF. The CDR3 nucleotides are TGTGCCAGCAGTTCCGGGACAGGGGGTGGCGGGGAGCTGTTTTTT. The chain joins TRBV12-3 or TRBV12-4 to TRBJ2-2, with 11 bases identical to TRBD1. The CDR3 contains 15 residues. V was clipped by 4 bases and J by 7 bases; unmatched bases: 5.

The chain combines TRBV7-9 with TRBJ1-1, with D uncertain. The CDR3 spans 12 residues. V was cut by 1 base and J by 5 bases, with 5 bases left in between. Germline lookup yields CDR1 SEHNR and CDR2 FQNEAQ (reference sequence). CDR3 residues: CASSLGPTEAFF. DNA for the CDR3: TGTGCCAGCAGCTTAGGGCCTACTGAAGCTTTCTTT.

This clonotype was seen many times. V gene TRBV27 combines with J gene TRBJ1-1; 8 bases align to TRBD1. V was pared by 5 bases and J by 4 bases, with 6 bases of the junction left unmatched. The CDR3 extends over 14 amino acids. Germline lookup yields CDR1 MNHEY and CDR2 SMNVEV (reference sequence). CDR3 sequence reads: CASSIRGLVTEAFF. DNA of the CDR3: TGTGCCAGCAGTATCAGGGGGCTGGTCACTGAAGCTTTCTTT.

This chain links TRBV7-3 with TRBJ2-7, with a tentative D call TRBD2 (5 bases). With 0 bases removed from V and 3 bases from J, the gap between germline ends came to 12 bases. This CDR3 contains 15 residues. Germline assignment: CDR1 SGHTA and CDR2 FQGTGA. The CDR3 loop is CASSLTGSGNYEQYF. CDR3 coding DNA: TGTGCCAGCAGCTTAACAGGGAGTGGGAACTACGAGCAGTACTTC. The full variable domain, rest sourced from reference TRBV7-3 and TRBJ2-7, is GAGVSQTPSNKVTEKGKYVELRCDPISGHTALYWYRQSLGQGPEFLIYFQGTGAADDSGLPNDRFFAVRPEGSVSTLKIQRTERGDSAVYLCASSLTGSGNYEQYFGPGTRLTVT.

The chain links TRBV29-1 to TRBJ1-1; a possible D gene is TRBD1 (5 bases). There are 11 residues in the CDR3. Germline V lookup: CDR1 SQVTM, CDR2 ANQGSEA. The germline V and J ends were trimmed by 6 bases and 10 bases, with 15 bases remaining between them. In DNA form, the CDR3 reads TGCAGCGTGGCCCTCCTGGGGCGAGCTTTCTTT. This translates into CSVALLGRAFF.

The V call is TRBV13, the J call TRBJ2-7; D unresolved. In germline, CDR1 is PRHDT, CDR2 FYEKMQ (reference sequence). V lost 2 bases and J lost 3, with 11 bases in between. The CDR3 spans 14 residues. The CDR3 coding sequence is TGTGCCAGCAGCTTATATATCGGCGGCTACGAGCAGTACTTC. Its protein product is CASSLYIGGYEQYF.

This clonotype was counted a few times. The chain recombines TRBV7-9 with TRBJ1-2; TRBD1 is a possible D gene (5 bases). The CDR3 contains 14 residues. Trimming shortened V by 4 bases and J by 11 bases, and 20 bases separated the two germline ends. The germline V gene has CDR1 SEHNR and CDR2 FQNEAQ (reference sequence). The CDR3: CASSSRDGTSWYTF. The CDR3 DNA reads TGTGCCAGCAGCTCCCGGGACGGGACTTCGTGGTACACCTTC.

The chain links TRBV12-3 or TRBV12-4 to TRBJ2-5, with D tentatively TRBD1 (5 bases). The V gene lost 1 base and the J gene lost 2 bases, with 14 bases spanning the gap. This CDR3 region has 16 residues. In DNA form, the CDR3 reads TGTGCCAGCAGTTTAGGGGGCCGAAGCTCTCAAGAGACCCAGTACTTC. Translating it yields CASSLGGRSSQETQYF.

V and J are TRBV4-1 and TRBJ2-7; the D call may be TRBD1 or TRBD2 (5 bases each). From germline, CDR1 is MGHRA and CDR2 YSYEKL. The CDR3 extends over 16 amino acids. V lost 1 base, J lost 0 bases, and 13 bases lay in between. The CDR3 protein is CASSQVTGQVSYEQYF. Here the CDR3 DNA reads TGCGCCAGCAGCCAAGTAACGGGGCAGGTCTCCTACGAGCAGTACTTC.

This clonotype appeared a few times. CDR3: CASSPVTGPTYEQYF. CDR3 coding DNA: TGTGCCAGCAGCCCCGTTACAGGGCCCACCTACGAGCAGTACTTC. The chain links TRBV12-3 or TRBV12-4 to TRBJ2-7, with a weak D call TRBD1 (6 bases). The CDR3 runs to 15 residues. Deletions cut 6 bases from V and 2 bases from J, with 17 bases between.

The CDR3 DNA reads as TGTGCCAGCAGCCAAGATCTGCGCGGGACCTTATACAATGAGCAGTTCTTC. Translating gives CASSQDLRGTLYNEQFF. The chain uses TRBV14 and TRBJ2-1, with a tentative D call TRBD2 (6 bases). Germline CDR1 is SGHDN and CDR2 is FVKESK. This CDR3 has 17 residues. V lost 0 bases, J lost 4 bases, and 16 bases lay in between.

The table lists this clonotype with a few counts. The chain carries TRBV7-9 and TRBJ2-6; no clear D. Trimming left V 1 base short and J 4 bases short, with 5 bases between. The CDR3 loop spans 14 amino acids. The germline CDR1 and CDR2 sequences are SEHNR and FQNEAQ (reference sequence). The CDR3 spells CASSLGQGANVLTF. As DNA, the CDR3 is TGTGCCAGCAGCTTAGGCCAGGGGGCCAACGTCCTGACTTTC.

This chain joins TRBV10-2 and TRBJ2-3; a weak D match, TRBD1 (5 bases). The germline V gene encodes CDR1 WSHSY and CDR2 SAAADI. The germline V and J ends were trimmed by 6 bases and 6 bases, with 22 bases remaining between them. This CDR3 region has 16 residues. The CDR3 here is CASRESRAASYDTQYF. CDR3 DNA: TGCGCCAGCAGGGAATCCAGGGCGGCGAGCTATGATACGCAGTATTTT.

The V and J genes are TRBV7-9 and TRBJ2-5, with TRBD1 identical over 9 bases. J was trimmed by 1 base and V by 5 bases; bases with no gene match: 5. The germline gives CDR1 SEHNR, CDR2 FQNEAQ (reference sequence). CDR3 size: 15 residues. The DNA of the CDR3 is TGTGCCAGCAGCCTATGGGACAGGGTCCAAGAGACCCAGTACTTC. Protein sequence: CASSLWDRVQETQYF.

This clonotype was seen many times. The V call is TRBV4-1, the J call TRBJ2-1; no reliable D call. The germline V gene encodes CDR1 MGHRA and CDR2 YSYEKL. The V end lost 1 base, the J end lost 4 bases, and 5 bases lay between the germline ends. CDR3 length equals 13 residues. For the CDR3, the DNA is TGCGCCAGCAGCCAAGGATCATACAATGAGCAGTTCTTC. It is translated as CASSQGSYNEQFF.

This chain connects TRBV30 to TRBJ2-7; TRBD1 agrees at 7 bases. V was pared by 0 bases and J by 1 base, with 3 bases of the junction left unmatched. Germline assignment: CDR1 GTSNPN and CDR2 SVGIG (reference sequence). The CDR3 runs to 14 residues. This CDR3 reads CAWSVTGDSYEQYF. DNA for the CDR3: TGTGCCTGGAGTGTAACAGGGGATTCCTACGAGCAGTACTTC.

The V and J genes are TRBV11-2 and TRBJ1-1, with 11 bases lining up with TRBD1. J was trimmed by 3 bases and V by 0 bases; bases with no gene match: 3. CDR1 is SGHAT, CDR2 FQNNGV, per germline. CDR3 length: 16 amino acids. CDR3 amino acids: CASSLDLGQGDTEAFF. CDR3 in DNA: TGTGCCAGCAGCTTAGATCTGGGACAGGGGGACACTGAAGCTTTCTTT.

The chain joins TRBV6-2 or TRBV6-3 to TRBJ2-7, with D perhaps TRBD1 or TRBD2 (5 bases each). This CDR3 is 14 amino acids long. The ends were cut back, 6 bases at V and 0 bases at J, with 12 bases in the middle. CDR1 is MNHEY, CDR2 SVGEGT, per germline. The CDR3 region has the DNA TGTGCCAGCAGCTACAGGACTCTCTCCTACGAGCAGTACTTC. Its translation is CASSYRTLSYEQYF.

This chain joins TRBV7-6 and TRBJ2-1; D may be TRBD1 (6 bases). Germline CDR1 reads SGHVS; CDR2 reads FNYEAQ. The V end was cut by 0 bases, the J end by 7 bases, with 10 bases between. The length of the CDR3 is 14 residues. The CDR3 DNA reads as TGTGCCAGCAGCTTAGCGGGGGCCTTTAATGAGCAGTTCTTC. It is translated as CASSLAGAFNEQFF. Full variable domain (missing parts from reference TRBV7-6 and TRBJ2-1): GAGVSQSPRYKVTKRGQDVALRCDPISGHVSLYWYRQALGQGPEFLTYFNYEAQQDKSGLPNDRFSAERPEGSISTLTIQRTEQRDSAMYRCASSLAGAFNEQFFGPGTRLTVL.